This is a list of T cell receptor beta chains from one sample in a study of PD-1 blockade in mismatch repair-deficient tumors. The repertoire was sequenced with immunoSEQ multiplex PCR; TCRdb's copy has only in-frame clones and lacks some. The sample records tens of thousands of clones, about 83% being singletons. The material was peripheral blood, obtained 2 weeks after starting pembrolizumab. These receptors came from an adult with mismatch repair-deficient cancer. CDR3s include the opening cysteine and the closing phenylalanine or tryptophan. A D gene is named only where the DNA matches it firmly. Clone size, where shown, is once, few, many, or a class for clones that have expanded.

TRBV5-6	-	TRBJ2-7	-	CASSSGFRGFEQYF	TGTGCCAGCAGCTCTGGGTTCAGGGGCTTCGAGCAGTACTTC
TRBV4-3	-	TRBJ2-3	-	CASSQVLWASTDTQYF	TGCGCCAGCAGCCAAGTTCTTTGGGCTAGCACAGATACGCAGTATTTT
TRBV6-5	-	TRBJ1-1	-	CASSYYTGEAFF	TGTGCCAGCAGTTACTACACAGGAGAAGCTTTCTTT
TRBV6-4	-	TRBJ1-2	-	CASSDAALGRWYGYTF	TGTGCCAGCAGTGACGCGGCCCTCGGGAGGTGGTATGGCTACACCTTC
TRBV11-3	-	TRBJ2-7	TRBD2	CASTAGRAVGEQYF	TGTGCCAGCACCGCCGGGAGGGCCGTAGGGGAGCAGTACTTC
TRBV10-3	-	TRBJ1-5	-	CAISVGSNQPQHF	TGTGCCATCAGTGTCGGGAGCAATCAGCCCCAGCATTTT
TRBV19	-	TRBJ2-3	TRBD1	CASTRQGFTDTQYF	TGTGCCAGTACCAGACAGGGATTCACAGATACGCAGTATTTT
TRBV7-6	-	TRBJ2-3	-	CASSLVPLPTDTQYF	TGTGCCAGCAGCTTAGTCCCCCTCCCCACAGATACGCAGTATTTT
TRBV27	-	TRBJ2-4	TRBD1	CASSPWDREKNIQYF	TGTGCCAGCAGTCCTTGGGACAGGGAAAAAAACATTCAGTACTTC
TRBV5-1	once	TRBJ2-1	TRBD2	CASSLRTSGSGNEQFF	TGCGCCAGCAGCCTCCGGACTAGCGGGAGTGGGAATGAGCAGTTCTTC
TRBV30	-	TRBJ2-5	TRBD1	CAWSGQGGSETQYF	TGTGCCTGGAGCGGACAGGGGGGATCGGAGACCCAGTACTTC
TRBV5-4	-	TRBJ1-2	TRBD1	CASSLLGQGNGYTF	TGTGCCAGCAGCTTGCTGGGACAGGGTAATGGCTACACCTTC
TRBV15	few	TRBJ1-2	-	CATSRVQGNGYTF	TGTGCCACCAGCAGAGTACAGGGTAATGGCTACACCTTC
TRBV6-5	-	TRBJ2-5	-	CASSSDRQETQYF	TGTGCCAGCAGCTCGGACAGACAAGAGACCCAGTACTTC
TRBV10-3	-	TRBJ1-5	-	CAISESGQNNQPQHF	TGTGCCATCAGTGAGTCAGGACAGAACAATCAGCCCCAGCATTTT
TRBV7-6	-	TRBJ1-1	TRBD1	CASSPGTAMNTEAFF	TGTGCCAGCAGCCCGGGGACAGCAATGAACACTGAAGCTTTCTTT
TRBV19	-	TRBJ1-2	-	CASSPRGGYGYTF	TGTGCCAGTAGTCCCAGGGGTGGCTATGGCTACACCTTC
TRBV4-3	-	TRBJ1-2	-	CASSQAGSGYTF	TGCGCCAGCAGCCAAGCAGGGTCCGGCTACACCTTC
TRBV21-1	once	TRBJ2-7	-	CASSTKRQEYF	TGTGCCAGCAGCACGAAGCGACAAGAGTACTTC
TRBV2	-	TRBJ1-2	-	CASREGVQGYTF	TGTGCCAGCAGGGAGGGGGTGCAGGGCTACACCTTC
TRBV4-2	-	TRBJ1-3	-	CASSQEGSSGNTIYF	TGTGCCAGCAGCCAAGAAGGGAGTTCTGGAAACACCATATATTTT
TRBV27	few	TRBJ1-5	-	CASRKGGLSQPQHF	TGTGCCAGCAGAAAAGGGGGACTAAGTCAGCCCCAGCATTTT
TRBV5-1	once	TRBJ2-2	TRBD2	CASSITSGGYTGELFF	TGCGCCAGCAGCATTACTAGCGGAGGCTACACCGGGGAGCTGTTTTTT
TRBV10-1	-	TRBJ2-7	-	CASSPNNREHEQYF	TGCGCCAGCAGCCCGAATAACAGGGAACACGAGCAGTACTTC
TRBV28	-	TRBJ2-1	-	CASSFSEEQFF	TGTGCCAGCAGTTTTTCAGAAGAGCAGTTCTTC
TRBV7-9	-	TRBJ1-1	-	CASSLSWEGNTEAFF	TGTGCCAGCAGCTTGTCTTGGGAGGGCAACACTGAAGCTTTCTTT
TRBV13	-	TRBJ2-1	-	CASSLSPWASGSGEFF	-
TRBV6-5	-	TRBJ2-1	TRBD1	CASSYTGAGEQFF	TGTGCCAGCAGTTACACAGGGGCGGGTGAGCAGTTCTTC
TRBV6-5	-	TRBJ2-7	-	CASSYKTGGTEQYF	TGTGCCAGCAGTTATAAGACAGGTGGAACGGAGCAGTACTTC
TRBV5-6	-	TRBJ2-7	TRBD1	CASSPMTGGIYEQYF	TGTGCCAGCAGCCCGATGACAGGGGGCATCTACGAGCAGTACTTC
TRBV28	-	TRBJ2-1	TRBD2	CASSLTTGTSGSISYNEQFF	TGTGCCAGCAGTCTAACTACCGGGACTAGCGGGAGTATTTCCTACAATGAGCAGTTCTTC
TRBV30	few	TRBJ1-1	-	CAWSVGRGEAFF	TGTGCCTGGAGTGTAGGTCGGGGTGAAGCTTTCTTT
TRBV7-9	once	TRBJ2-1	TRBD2	CASSRILAEPRNEQFF	TGTGCCAGCAGCCGAATCCTAGCGGAACCGAGGAATGAGCAGTTCTTC
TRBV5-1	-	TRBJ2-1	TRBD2	CASSRSGLAGDVGSYNEQFF	TGCGCCAGCAGCCGGTCGGGACTAGCGGGAGACGTGGGGTCCTACAATGAGCAGTTCTTC
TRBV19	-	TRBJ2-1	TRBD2	CASSGASGLAGGLYEQFF	TGTGCCAGTAGCGGTGCGTCGGGACTAGCGGGAGGTCTATATGAGCAGTTCTTC
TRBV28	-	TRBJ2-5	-	CASSSGRGRETQYF	TGTGCCAGCAGCAGCGGTCGAGGGAGAGAGACCCAGTACTTC
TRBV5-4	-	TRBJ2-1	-	CASSQVLGSYNEQFF	TGTGCCAGCAGCCAAGTTCTCGGGAGTTACAATGAGCAGTTCTTC
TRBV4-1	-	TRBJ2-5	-	CASSQGAGGIRETQYF	TGCGCCAGCAGCCAAGGGGCAGGGGGGATACGAGAGACCCAGTACTTC
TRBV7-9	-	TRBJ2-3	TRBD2	CASSSLERGSTDTQYF	TGTGCCAGCAGCTCATTAGAGCGGGGGAGCACAGATACGCAGTATTTT
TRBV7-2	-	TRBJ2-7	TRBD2	CASSSGLAGELGIYEQYF	TGTGCCAGCAGCTCCGGACTAGCGGGAGAGTTGGGGATATACGAGCAGTACTTC
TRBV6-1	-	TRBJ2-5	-	CASSVRVWETQYF	TGTGCCAGCAGTGTTCGAGTCTGGGAGACCCAGTACTTC
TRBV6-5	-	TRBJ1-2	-	CASRTDRVRYGYTF	TGTGCCAGCAGAACCGACCGGGTCCGCTATGGCTACACCTTC
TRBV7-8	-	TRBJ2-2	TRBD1	CASSPDRGWNTGELFF	TGTGCCAGCAGCCCTGACAGGGGGTGGAACACCGGGGAGCTGTTTTTT
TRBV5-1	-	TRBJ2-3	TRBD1	CASSARQGFSTDTQYF	TGCGCCAGCAGCGCACGACAGGGATTCAGCACAGATACGCAGTATTTT
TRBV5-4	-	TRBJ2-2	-	CASSLRGSTGELFF	TGTGCCAGCAGCTTACGAGGGAGCACCGGGGAGCTGTTTTTT
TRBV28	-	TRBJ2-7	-	CASSLNGLVGEQYF	TGTGCCAGCAGTTTAAACGGCCTAGTGGGCGAGCAGTACTTC
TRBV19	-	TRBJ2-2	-	CASSLQGNTGELFF	TGTGCCAGTAGTTTGCAGGGTAACACCGGGGAGCTGTTTTTT
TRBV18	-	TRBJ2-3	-	CASSPQGWDTDTQYF	TGTGCCAGCTCACCACAGGGATGGGACACAGATACGCAGTATTTT
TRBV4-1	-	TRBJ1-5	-	CASSQDRQTYQPQHF	TGCGCCAGCAGCCAAGATCGACAGACCTATCAGCCCCAGCATTTT
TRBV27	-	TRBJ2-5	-	CASSSWRVRETQYF	TGTGCCAGCAGTTCTTGGAGGGTCAGGGAGACCCAGTACTTC
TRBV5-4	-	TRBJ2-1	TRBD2	CASSLSREGSYNEQFF	TGTGCCAGCAGCTTGTCGCGGGAGGGGTCCTACAATGAGCAGTTCTTC
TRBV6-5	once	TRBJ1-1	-	CASSYSRNTEAFF	TGTGCCAGCAGTTACTCGAGGAACACTGAAGCTTTCTTT
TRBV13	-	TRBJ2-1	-	CASNQLVGEQFF	TGTGCCAGCAACCAACTCGTGGGGGAGCAGTTCTTC
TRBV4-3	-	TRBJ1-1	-	CASSQDWPERNTEAFF	TGCGCCAGCAGCCAAGATTGGCCGGAGAGGAACACTGAAGCTTTCTTT
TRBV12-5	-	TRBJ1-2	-	CASGLWDDNYGYTF	TGTGCTAGTGGTTTGTGGGACGATAACTATGGCTACACCTTC
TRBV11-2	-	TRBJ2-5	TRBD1	CASSPTTGQETQYF	TGTGCCAGCAGCCCAACGACAGGGCAAGAGACCCAGTACTTC
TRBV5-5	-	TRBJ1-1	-	CASSLVRTEAFF	TGTGCCAGCAGCTTAGTAAGAACTGAAGCTTTCTTT
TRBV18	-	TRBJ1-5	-	CASSPEDASNQPQHF	TGTGCCAGCTCACCAGAAGACGCTAGCAATCAGCCCCAGCATTTT
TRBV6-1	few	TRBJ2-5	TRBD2	CASSELSGSQETQYF	TGTGCCAGCAGTGAATTGAGCGGGAGCCAAGAGACCCAGTACTTC